This is a list of T cell receptor beta chains from one sample in a study of CD8 T cells in Susac syndrome. From the immunoSEQ multiplex PCR reads, TCRdb called clonotypes with MiXCR, one entry per CDR3 protein. The sample consists of about 200,000 distinct CDR3 sequences, about 94% of them appearing once. The sample consisted of CD4+ T cells from PBMCs. The receptors come from a human donor in good health. The CDR3 runs from the conserved cysteine through the conserved F or W. A D gene is named only where the DNA matches it firmly. Size values are once, few and many counts, or a class for expanded clones, and some rows have none.

j_call: TRBJ2-5; clone_size: .; v_call: TRBV11-2; d_call: .; cdr3_aa: CASSLDEKTQYF; cdr3_nt: TGTGCCAGCAGCTTAGACGAAAAGACCCAGTACTTC
j_call: TRBJ2-2; clone_size: .; v_call: TRBV28; d_call: .; cdr3_aa: CATGGFPGSTGELFF; cdr3_nt: TGTGCCACCGGGGGCTTCCCCGGGAGCACCGGGGAGCTGTTTTTT
j_call: TRBJ1-5; clone_size: .; v_call: TRBV12-3/TRBV12-4; d_call: .; cdr3_aa: CASSRGRESNQPQHF; cdr3_nt: TGTGCCAGCAGTCGGGGCAGGGAGAGCAATCAGCCCCAGCATTTT
j_call: TRBJ2-3; clone_size: once; v_call: TRBV6-2/TRBV6-3; d_call: TRBD2; cdr3_aa: CASSYHSGGDTQYF; cdr3_nt: TGTGCCAGCAGTTATCATTCGGGGGGAGATACGCAGTATTTT
j_call: TRBJ1-5; clone_size: .; v_call: TRBV7-2; d_call: TRBD1; cdr3_aa: CASSWGQGNQPQHF; cdr3_nt: TGTGCCAGCAGCTGGGGACAGGGAAATCAGCCCCAGCATTTT
j_call: TRBJ1-1; clone_size: .; v_call: TRBV19; d_call: TRBD1; cdr3_aa: CASKMTGPGTEAFF; cdr3_nt: TGTGCCAGTAAAATGACAGGGCCGGGGACTGAAGCTTTCTTT
j_call: TRBJ2-7; clone_size: .; v_call: TRBV3-1; d_call: TRBD2; cdr3_aa: CASSQTSGPFEQYF; cdr3_nt: TGTGCCAGCAGCCAAACTAGCGGGCCCTTCGAGCAGTACTTC
j_call: TRBJ2-3; clone_size: .; v_call: TRBV2; d_call: TRBD2; cdr3_aa: CASSEVRGGTDTQYF; cdr3_nt: TGTGCCAGCAGTGAAGTCCGGGGGGGCACAGATACGCAGTATTTT
j_call: TRBJ2-7; clone_size: .; v_call: TRBV27; d_call: TRBD1; cdr3_aa: CASRAPGQGNEQYF; cdr3_nt: TGTGCCAGCAGAGCACCGGGACAGGGTAACGAGCAGTACTTC
j_call: TRBJ1-1; clone_size: once; v_call: TRBV5-1; d_call: .; cdr3_aa: CASSLYEFRTEAFF; cdr3_nt: TGCGCCAGCAGCTTGTACGAATTCCGCACTGAAGCTTTCTTT
j_call: TRBJ2-1; clone_size: .; v_call: TRBV14; d_call: .; cdr3_aa: CASSQVGSRDEQFF; cdr3_nt: TGTGCCAGCAGCCAAGTGGGCAGCAGGGATGAGCAGTTCTTC
j_call: TRBJ1-2; clone_size: .; v_call: TRBV28; d_call: TRBD1; cdr3_aa: CASSVGQGYGYTF; cdr3_nt: TGTGCCAGCAGTGTAGGACAGGGCTATGGCTACACCTTC
j_call: TRBJ2-7; clone_size: .; v_call: TRBV5-1; d_call: TRBD1; cdr3_aa: CASSLGTDLIRNEQYF; cdr3_nt: TGCGCCAGCAGCCTAGGGACAGATCTCATAAGGAACGAGCAGTACTTC
j_call: TRBJ2-1; clone_size: .; v_call: TRBV28; d_call: .; cdr3_aa: CASTDRDYNEQFF; cdr3_nt: TGTGCCAGCACCGATAGGGACTACAATGAGCAGTTCTTC
j_call: TRBJ1-1; clone_size: .; v_call: TRBV7-3; d_call: .; cdr3_aa: CASSLKGGATEAFF; cdr3_nt: TGTGCCAGCAGCTTAAAGGGGGGGGCTACTGAAGCTTTCTTT
j_call: TRBJ1-2; clone_size: .; v_call: TRBV5-1; d_call: .; cdr3_aa: CASSLDVYGYTF; cdr3_nt: TGCGCCAGCAGCTTAGATGTCTATGGCTACACCTTC
j_call: TRBJ2-2; clone_size: .; v_call: TRBV9; d_call: .; cdr3_aa: CASSVGSSGLSGELFF; cdr3_nt: TGTGCCAGCAGCGTAGGTTCCAGCGGGTTGAGCGGGGAGCTGTTTTTT
j_call: TRBJ2-5; clone_size: .; v_call: TRBV5-1; d_call: TRBD2; cdr3_aa: CASSLVGGGVQETQYF; cdr3_nt: TGCGCCAGCAGCTTGGTTGGCGGGGGGGTCCAAGAGACCCAGTACTTC
j_call: TRBJ2-5; clone_size: .; v_call: TRBV28; d_call: .; cdr3_aa: CASSFRTQETQYF; cdr3_nt: TGTGCCAGCAGTTTTCGGACCCAAGAGACCCAGTACTTC
j_call: TRBJ1-5; clone_size: .; v_call: TRBV19; d_call: .; cdr3_aa: CASKYSNQPQHF; cdr3_nt: TGTGCCTCAAAATATAGCAATCAGCCCCAGCATTTT
j_call: TRBJ2-1; clone_size: once; v_call: TRBV5-6; d_call: TRBD1; cdr3_aa: CASSWGQGSDNEQFF; cdr3_nt: TGTGCCAGCAGCTGGGGACAGGGATCCGACAATGAGCAGTTCTTC
j_call: TRBJ2-2; clone_size: .; v_call: TRBV6-2/TRBV6-3; d_call: .; cdr3_aa: CASSYLQLNTGELFF; cdr3_nt: TGTGCCAGCAGTTACTTACAGTTAAACACCGGGGAGCTGTTTTTT
j_call: TRBJ1-2; clone_size: .; v_call: TRBV19; d_call: .; cdr3_aa: CASSFLGLPYGYTF; cdr3_nt: TGTGCCAGTAGCTTCTTAGGACTGCCCTATGGCTACACCTTC
j_call: TRBJ1-2; clone_size: .; v_call: TRBV12-3/TRBV12-4; d_call: TRBD1; cdr3_aa: CASSFNPHRGYGYTF; cdr3_nt: TGTGCCAGCAGTTTCAACCCCCACAGGGGTTATGGCTACACCTTC
j_call: TRBJ1-5; clone_size: .; v_call: TRBV7-9; d_call: TRBD1; cdr3_aa: CASSPGTGRSQPQHF; cdr3_nt: TGTGCCAGCAGCCCAGGGACAGGGAGGAGTCAGCCCCAGCATTTT
j_call: TRBJ2-2; clone_size: .; v_call: TRBV29-1; d_call: .; cdr3_aa: CSVTTGGSDTGELFF; cdr3_nt: TGCAGCGTGACGACGGGCGGGTCAGACACCGGGGAGCTGTTTTTT
j_call: TRBJ2-1; clone_size: .; v_call: TRBV7-9; d_call: .; cdr3_aa: CASTPYNEQFF; cdr3_nt: TGTGCCAGCACACCTTACAATGAGCAGTTCTTC
j_call: TRBJ1-1; clone_size: .; v_call: TRBV28; d_call: .; cdr3_aa: CASSSAGLLRTEAFF; cdr3_nt: TGTGCCAGCAGTTCCGCTGGACTCCTACGCACTGAAGCTTTCTTT
j_call: TRBJ1-2; clone_size: .; v_call: TRBV5-1; d_call: TRBD1; cdr3_aa: CASRGQGTANGYGYTF; cdr3_nt: TGCGCCAGCAGAGGACAGGGGACAGCTAATGGCTATGGCTACACCTTC
j_call: TRBJ1-1; clone_size: .; v_call: TRBV20-1; d_call: .; cdr3_aa: CSALPYPPGPNTEAFF; cdr3_nt: TGCAGTGCCCTACCGTACCCTCCAGGTCCGAACACTGAAGCTTTCTTT
j_call: TRBJ2-5; clone_size: .; v_call: TRBV14; d_call: .; cdr3_aa: CASSQAGHATETQYF; cdr3_nt: TGTGCCAGCAGCCAAGCGGGACACGCTACAGAGACCCAGTACTTC
j_call: TRBJ2-4; clone_size: .; v_call: TRBV5-1; d_call: .; cdr3_aa: CASSPPGNIQYF; cdr3_nt: TGCGCCAGCAGCCCACCCGGGAACATTCAGTACTTC
j_call: TRBJ1-1; clone_size: .; v_call: TRBV9; d_call: .; cdr3_aa: CASSVRASDTEAFF; cdr3_nt: TGTGCCAGCAGCGTCAGGGCTTCTGACACTGAAGCTTTCTTT
j_call: TRBJ2-2; clone_size: .; v_call: TRBV19; d_call: TRBD1; cdr3_aa: CASSLARGLGNTGELFF; cdr3_nt: TGTGCCAGTAGTCTCGCCAGGGGGCTTGGGAACACCGGGGAGCTGTTTTTT
j_call: TRBJ1-1; clone_size: .; v_call: TRBV7-6; d_call: TRBD1; cdr3_aa: CASSWGQGGTEAFF; cdr3_nt: TGTGCCAGCAGCTGGGGACAGGGGGGCACTGAAGCTTTCTTT
j_call: TRBJ2-6; clone_size: .; v_call: TRBV15; d_call: .; cdr3_aa: CATSRERAPGANVLTF; cdr3_nt: TGTGCCACCAGCAGAGAGCGAGCGCCCGGGGCCAACGTCCTGACTTTC
j_call: TRBJ1-3; clone_size: .; v_call: TRBV6-5; d_call: TRBD1; cdr3_aa: CASSSTGGSGNTIYF; cdr3_nt: TGTGCCAGCAGTTCCACAGGGGGCTCTGGAAACACCATATATTTT
j_call: TRBJ1-1; clone_size: .; v_call: TRBV5-1; d_call: .; cdr3_aa: CASSLPDRNTEAFF; cdr3_nt: TGCGCCAGCAGCCTACCGGACAGGAACACTGAAGCTTTCTTT
j_call: TRBJ2-2; clone_size: .; v_call: TRBV3-1; d_call: TRBD1; cdr3_aa: CASSHPGGVWTGELFF; cdr3_nt: TGTGCCAGCAGCCACCCAGGGGGCGTTTGGACCGGGGAGCTGTTTTTT
j_call: TRBJ2-3; clone_size: .; v_call: TRBV29-1; d_call: TRBD1; cdr3_aa: CSVEGTVHSTDTQYF; cdr3_nt: TGCAGCGTCGAGGGGACAGTCCATTCCACAGATACGCAGTATTTT
j_call: TRBJ1-1; clone_size: .; v_call: TRBV6-2/TRBV6-3; d_call: TRBD1; cdr3_aa: CASNGQGRMNTEAFF; cdr3_nt: TGTGCCAGCAATGGACAGGGGCGAATGAACACTGAAGCTTTCTTT
j_call: TRBJ2-3; clone_size: .; v_call: TRBV6-4; d_call: .; cdr3_aa: CASSGAEKGADTQYF; cdr3_nt: TGTGCCAGCAGTGGAGCGGAGAAGGGTGCAGATACGCAGTATTTT
j_call: TRBJ1-1; clone_size: .; v_call: TRBV6-1; d_call: TRBD1; cdr3_aa: CASSELGTGKMNTETFF; cdr3_nt: TGTGCCAGCAGTGAACTAGGGACAGGGAAAATGAACACTGAAACTTTCTTT
j_call: TRBJ2-5; clone_size: .; v_call: TRBV3-1; d_call: .; cdr3_aa: CASSSSGLQETQYF; cdr3_nt: TGTGCCAGCAGCTCAAGCGGACTCCAAGAGACCCAGTACTTC
j_call: TRBJ2-7; clone_size: .; v_call: TRBV27; d_call: .; cdr3_aa: CASSKSGTAAYEQYF; cdr3_nt: TGTGCCAGCAGTAAATCCGGGACGGCCGCCTACGAGCAGTACTTC
j_call: TRBJ2-7; clone_size: .; v_call: TRBV2; d_call: .; cdr3_aa: CASSKGDSYEQYF; cdr3_nt: TGTGCCAGCAGTAAAGGGGATTCCTACGAGCAGTACTTC
j_call: TRBJ1-1; clone_size: .; v_call: TRBV27; d_call: .; cdr3_aa: CASSRFSRLNTEAFF; cdr3_nt: TGTGCCAGCAGTAGATTCAGTAGACTGAACACTGAAGCTTTCTTT
j_call: TRBJ1-4; clone_size: .; v_call: TRBV2; d_call: .; cdr3_aa: CASMEGGIGEKLFF; cdr3_nt: TGTGCCAGCATGGAGGGGGGCATTGGTGAAAAACTGTTTTTT
j_call: TRBJ2-7; clone_size: once; v_call: TRBV6-2/TRBV6-3; d_call: TRBD1; cdr3_aa: CASSYWTGNYEQYF; cdr3_nt: TGTGCCAGCAGTTACTGGACAGGGAATTACGAGCAGTACTTC
j_call: TRBJ2-2; clone_size: .; v_call: TRBV5-1; d_call: TRBD1; cdr3_aa: CASSYRGQDTGELFF; cdr3_nt: TGCGCCAGCAGCTACAGGGGGCAGGACACCGGGGAGCTGTTTTTT
j_call: TRBJ2-7; clone_size: .; v_call: TRBV20-1; d_call: .; cdr3_aa: CSARDSQAGGYEQYF; cdr3_nt: TGCAGTGCTAGAGATTCACAAGCGGGTGGCTACGAGCAGTACTTC
j_call: TRBJ2-3; clone_size: .; v_call: TRBV7-2; d_call: TRBD2; cdr3_aa: CASSSLAGGMDTQYF; cdr3_nt: TGTGCCAGCAGCTCCCTAGCGGGGGGCATGGATACGCAGTATTTT
j_call: TRBJ1-6; clone_size: .; v_call: TRBV4-3; d_call: .; cdr3_aa: CASSQDLSSPLHF; cdr3_nt: TGCGCCAGCAGCCAAGATTTGAGCTCACCCCTCCACTTT
j_call: TRBJ1-2; clone_size: .; v_call: TRBV27; d_call: .; cdr3_aa: CASSSADYGYTF; cdr3_nt: TGTGCCAGCAGTTCGGCAGACTATGGCTACACCTTC
j_call: TRBJ2-2; clone_size: .; v_call: TRBV18; d_call: .; cdr3_aa: CASSPNTGELFF; cdr3_nt: TGTGCCAGCTCACCTAACACCGGGGAGCTGTTTTTT